Listed below are T cell receptor beta chains from one sample, sequenced in a study of T cells in localized non-small cell lung cancer. Measured with immunoSEQ multiplex PCR; TCRdb has only the in-frame clones, and not every one. The sample contains over 15,000 clones, roughly 89% of which appear only once. The sample consisted of peripheral blood, taken before any cancer treatment. Receptors were obtained from an older male donor with stage II squamous cell lung carcinoma. Both conserved end residues are part of each CDR3. The D gene is left open where the match is weak. Clone sizes are given selectively: once, few, many, or a class where the clone is expanded.

TRBJ2-5 once TRBV9 TRBD2 CASSPTSGRETQYF TGTGCCAGCAGCCCTACTAGCGGGCGGGAGACCCAGTACTTC
TRBJ1-2 few TRBV5-1 NA CASSPDNFNYGYTF TGCGCCAGCAGTCCCGACAATTTTAACTATGGCTACACCTTC
TRBJ1-5 NA TRBV7-7 NA CASSLGGGLPHSNQPQHF TGTGCTAGCAGCTTAGGGGGGGGCCTGCCACATAGCAATCAGCCCCAGCATTTT
TRBJ2-7 NA TRBV11-2 NA CASSLEVTGEQYF TGTGCCAGCAGCTTAGAAGTGACGGGGGAGCAGTACTTC
TRBJ1-3 few TRBV7-2 NA CASSGDVSGNTIYF TGTGCCAGCAGTGGGGATGTCTCTGGAAACACCATATATTTT
TRBJ2-1 NA TRBV4-1 TRBD2 CASSQPPSGRQAEQFF TGCGCCAGCAGCCAGCCCCCTAGCGGGAGACAGGCTGAGCAGTTCTTC
TRBJ1-2 few TRBV7-8 NA CASSPGEYGYTF TGTGCCAGCAGTCCAGGGGAGTACGGCTACACCTTC
TRBJ1-1 once TRBV5-4 TRBD1 CASSAQGAETEAFF TGTGCCAGCAGCGCACAGGGGGCAGAAACTGAAGCTTTCTTT
TRBJ2-7 NA TRBV15 TRBD2 CATSRLPFGTSGRLSSYEQYF TGTGCCACCAGCAGATTGCCCTTCGGGACTAGCGGGAGGCTAAGCTCCTACGAGCAGTACTTC
TRBJ2-3 NA TRBV29-1 TRBD2 CSFSQGLASDTQYF TGCAGCTTCTCCCAGGGACTAGCGTCAGATACGCAGTATTTT
TRBJ2-7 NA TRBV6-5 TRBD2 CASSTLAGGPREQYF TGTGCCAGCAGTACCTTAGCGGGAGGCCCTCGCGAGCAGTACTTC
TRBJ1-2 NA TRBV28 TRBD1 CASSPPRGPYGYTF TGTGCCAGCAGTCCCCCCAGGGGGCCCTATGGCTACACCTTC
TRBJ2-3 NA TRBV7-6 NA CASSFQLNTDTQYF TGTGCCAGCAGCTTTCAGTTGAACACAGATACGCAGTATTTT
TRBJ1-4 NA TRBV5-4 TRBD1 CASSLDRGQREKLFF TGTGCCAGCAGCTTGGACAGGGGGCAAAGGGAAAAACTGTTTTTT
TRBJ1-3 NA TRBV18 NA CASSPPWASPGNTIYF TGTGCCAGCTCACCACCGTGGGCTTCCCCTGGAAACACCATATATTTT
TRBJ2-7 NA TRBV28 TRBD1 CASTMTGTISYEQYF TGTGCCAGCACCATGACAGGGACAATATCCTACGAGCAGTACTTC
TRBJ2-3 NA TRBV9 TRBD2 CASSAASGTADTQYF TGTGCCAGCAGCGCGGCTAGCGGGACCGCAGATACGCAGTATTTT
TRBJ2-3 NA TRBV27 NA CASSLTSSGSTDTQYF TGTGCCAGCAGTTTAACTAGTAGCGGATCTACAGATACGCAGTATTTT
TRBJ2-1 NA TRBV4-1 NA CASSQSPGSYNEQFF TGCGCCAGCAGCCAATCCCCAGGGTCCTACAATGAGCAGTTCTTC
TRBJ2-3 NA TRBV25-1 NA CASTPPGTDTQYF TGTGCCAGCACCCCCCCAGGGACCGATACGCAGTATTTT
TRBJ1-2 few TRBV7-9 NA CASSFWGTPLSYTF TGTGCCAGCAGCTTCTGGGGCACTCCCCTTTCATACACCTTC
TRBJ2-2 NA TRBV28 NA CASSPPTARTGELFF TGTGCCAGCAGCCCCCCTACAGCGAGGACCGGGGAGCTGTTTTTT
TRBJ1-5 NA TRBV5-8 NA CASSLLGGLQPQHF TGTGCCAGCAGCTTGCTCGGGGGCCTTCAGCCCCAGCATTTT
TRBJ2-2 NA TRBV27 NA CASTNPGAGELFF TGTGCCAGCACTAACCCGGGGGCCGGGGAGCTGTTTTTT
TRBJ1-4 NA TRBV4-1 NA CASSQDSGKLFF TGCGCCAGCAGCCAAGACTCCGGAAAACTGTTTTTT
TRBJ2-7 NA TRBV30 NA CAWSVWRGSYEQYF TGTGCCTGGAGTGTATGGAGGGGTTCCTACGAGCAGTACTTC
TRBJ2-3 NA TRBV7-8 NA CASSLVGGASTDTQYF TGTGCCAGCAGCTTAGTGGGCGGGGCTAGCACAGATACGCAGTATTTT
TRBJ2-5 NA TRBV5-6 NA CASRLIGDYQETQYF TGTGCCAGCCGCCTTATAGGGGACTACCAAGAGACCCAGTACTTC
TRBJ1-1 NA TRBV5-4 NA CASSLAGGLNTEAFF TGTGCCAGCAGCTTGGCCGGGGGGCTGAACACTGAAGCTTTCTTT
TRBJ2-1 NA TRBV5-5 NA CASSPLAVQSYNEQFF TGTGCCAGCAGCCCCCTTGCGGTTCAGTCCTACAATGAGCAGTTCTTC
TRBJ2-3 NA TRBV10-3 TRBD2 CAMRSSVGLAGEGGTDTQYF TGTGCCATGCGATCTTCGGTGGGACTAGCGGGAGAGGGAGGCACAGATACGCAGTATTTT
TRBJ2-7 NA TRBV27 TRBD1 CASSVTGGGYEQYF TGTGCCAGCAGTGTAACAGGGGGTGGCTACGAGCAGTACTTC
TRBJ2-3 NA TRBV15 TRBD2 CATSRDRLALSTDTQYF TGTGCCACCAGCAGAGATCGACTAGCCTTATCCACAGATACGCAGTATTTT
TRBJ1-4 NA TRBV2 NA CASSVDTASEKLFF TGTGCCAGCAGCGTAGACACCGCGAGTGAAAAACTGTTTTTT
TRBJ2-2 NA TRBV2 NA CASSEALRDTGELFF TGTGCCAGCAGTGAAGCGCTGAGAGACACCGGGGAGCTGTTTTTT
TRBJ2-3 NA TRBV7-2 TRBD2 CASSEGGLAYPRQYF TGTGCCAGCAGCGAGGGGGGACTAGCTTACCCAAGGCAGTATTTT
TRBJ2-5 NA TRBV5-6 NA CASSFGVDQETQYF TGTGCCAGCAGCTTTGGAGTAGACCAAGAGACCCAGTACTTC
TRBJ2-1 NA TRBV6-1 NA CASSRRGNSGVEQFF TGTGCCAGCAGTCGTCGGGGGAACAGTGGGGTAGAGCAGTTCTTC
TRBJ2-6 NA TRBV7-9 NA CASSLGDSVSSGANVLTF TGTGCCAGCAGCTTAGGGGACTCGGTGAGCTCTGGGGCCAACGTCCTGACTTTC
TRBJ1-2 once TRBV25-1 NA CASSESTGYYGYTF TGTGCCAGCAGTGAATCGACAGGCTACTATGGCTACACCTTC
TRBJ1-4 NA TRBV19 TRBD1 CASRRGQGEKLFF TGTGCCAGTAGGCGGGGACAGGGCGAAAAACTGTTTTTT
TRBJ1-1 NA TRBV18 NA CASSPVSLNTEAFF TGTGCCAGCTCACCTGTCAGCCTGAACACTGAAGCTTTCTTT
TRBJ2-1 NA TRBV20-1 NA CSASSRGQFF TGCAGTGCTAGCTCTAGGGGGCAGTTCTTC
TRBJ1-5 few TRBV19 NA CASSISRASDQPQHF TGTGCCAGTAGTATATCCAGGGCCAGCGATCAGCCCCAGCATTTT
TRBJ1-6 NA TRBV25-1 TRBD1 CASSEWDRGNSPLHF TGTGCCAGCAGTGAATGGGACAGGGGGAATTCACCCCTCCACTTT
TRBJ2-4 NA TRBV6-5 NA CASSYSPGTKNIQYF TGTGCCAGCAGTTACTCCCCAGGGACCAAAAACATTCAGTACTTC